The next 11 T cell receptor beta chains were all read from a single sample in a study of cytomegalovirus exposure and HLA in healthy donors. 13 Jbeta primers and 60 Vbeta primers were used for the PCR. The table came from immunoSEQ multiplex PCR; TCRdb's copy has only in-frame clones and leaves some out. Among about 130,000 clones listed, 70% to 80% were seen once. Source material: PBMCs. The receptors originated from a female donor in good health and CMV-seronegative.

The chain recombines TRBV4-1 with TRBJ2-5, with 9 positions matching TRBD1. Germline CDR1 MGHRA, CDR2 YSYEKL. Unmatched junction bases numbered 7, after V lost 4 bases and J lost 4 bases. CDR3 length: 15 amino acids. Here the CDR3 DNA reads TGCGCCAGCAGCCGAGCCCCGACAGGGGGAGAGACCCAGTACTTC. Translation gives CASSRAPTGGETQYF.

This sequence joins TRBV20-1 and TRBJ2-7; D is uncertain. This CDR3 is 11 amino acids long. Trimming removed 8 bases at V and 3 bases at J, with 11 bases between. CDR1 is DFQATT and CDR2 is SNEGSKA in the germline V gene (reference sequence). The CDR3 sequence: CSPQIGYEQYF. In DNA, the CDR3 is TGCAGTCCCCAAATCGGCTACGAGCAGTACTTC.

The chain recombines TRBV6-6 with TRBJ1-5, with 9 bases that match TRBD1. The trim removed 0 bases at V and 7 bases at J, leaving 4 bases unmatched. The CDR3 loop spans 15 amino acids. The germline gives CDR1 MNHNY, CDR2 SVGAGI (reference sequence). DNA for the CDR3: TGTGCCAGCAGTTACTCCAATGGACAGGGGCAGCCCCAGCATTTT. Translating gives CASSYSNGQGQPQHF.

V is TRBV7-9 and J is TRBJ2-1; 8 bases map to TRBD2. There are 17 residues in the CDR3. J lost 7 bases, V lost 5 bases, and 16 bases had no gene match. From germline, CDR1 is SEHNR and CDR2 FQNEAQ (reference sequence). The CDR3 DNA reads as TGTGCCAGCAGCCCCCGGAGCGAGCGGGAGTGGGGGAATGAGCAGTTCTTC. Its protein product is CASSPRSEREWGNEQFF.

The V gene is TRBV5-4, the J gene TRBJ2-7, with TRBD2 as a possible D gene (5 bases). Trimming left V 2 bases short and J 0 bases short, with 6 bases between. Germline assignment: CDR1 SGHNT and CDR2 YYREEE (reference sequence). The CDR3 contains 13 residues. Here the CDR3 DNA reads TGTGCCAGCAGCTTCGGACTCTCCTACGAGCAGTACTTC. Its translation is CASSFGLSYEQYF.

This clone was observed a single time. The chain uses TRBV13 and TRBJ2-7; 9 positions match TRBD1. There are 20 residues in the CDR3. Unmatched junction bases numbered 21, after V lost 5 bases and J lost 1 base. Germline CDR1 and CDR2: PRHDT and FYEKMQ (reference sequence). The CDR3 loop is CASSQKVSRDRVFGSYEQYF. Here the CDR3 DNA reads TGTGCCAGCAGCCAGAAGGTATCCCGGGACAGGGTATTTGGGTCCTACGAGCAGTACTTC.

The chain recombines TRBV7-2 with TRBJ1-2; 12 bases align to TRBD1. CDR1 is SGHTA, CDR2 FQGNSA, per germline. V lost 1 base to trimming and J lost 7 bases; unmatched junction nucleotides: 4. The CDR3 contains 15 residues. Here the CDR3 reads CASSLGGTGGLGYTF. The CDR3 DNA is TGTGCCAGCAGCTTAGGAGGGACAGGGGGCCTTGGCTACACCTTC.

The V and J genes are TRBV4-1 and TRBJ2-7; 8 bases map to TRBD2. The CDR3 runs 16 residues. V dropped 1 base and J dropped 2; count of bases not matched to a gene: 7. Germline CDR1 reads MGHRA; CDR2 reads YSYEKL. CDR3 region: CASSQGPSGLAYEQYF. DNA of the CDR3: TGCGCCAGCAGCCAAGGGCCCTCGGGACTAGCCTACGAGCAGTACTTC.

The sample holds a few counts of this clone. V usage is TRBV28 and J usage is TRBJ2-2; 8 nucleotides align to TRBD2. J gave up 5 bases and V 7 bases, and 6 bases lay outside the gene matches. Germline V gene data show CDR1 as MDHEN and CDR2 as SYDVKM. This CDR3 has 14 amino acids. The CDR3: CASTRGGRTGELFF. The CDR3 nucleotides are TGTGCCAGCACCCGGGGGGGGCGAACCGGGGAGCTGTTTTTT. The full variable domain, its missing parts supplied by reference TRBV28 and TRBJ2-2, is DVKVTQSSRYLVKRTGEKVFLECVQDMDHENMFWYRQDPGLGLRLIYFSYDVKMKEKGDIPEGYSVSREKKERFSLILESASTNQTSMYLCASTRGGRTGELFFGEGSRLTVL.

CDR3 residues: CASSYQGYEQYF. As DNA, the CDR3 is TGTGCCAGCAGTTACCAGGGGTACGAGCAGTACTTC. This chain connects TRBV6-5 to TRBJ2-7; tentatively, D is TRBD1 (6 bases). In germline, CDR1 is MNHEY, CDR2 SVGAGI. This CDR3 has 12 residues. With 2 bases removed from V and 4 bases from J, the gap between germline ends came to 6 bases.

This clone has only a few counts. The chain has TRBV28 and TRBJ1-1; 8 positions agree with TRBD1. Germline CDR1 and CDR2: MDHEN and SYDVKM. Trimming at V came to 0 bases and at J to 9 bases, leaving 21 bases not matched to a gene. CDR3 size: 19 residues. The CDR3 sequence: CASSLWARGRKRVPRQAFF. The DNA of the CDR3 is TGTGCCAGCAGTTTATGGGCCAGGGGGCGGAAGAGAGTGCCCCGGCAAGCTTTCTTT. Supplemented by reference TRBV28 and TRBJ1-1, the full variable domain reads DVKVTQSSRYLVKRTGEKVFLECVQDMDHENMFWYRQDPGLGLRLIYFSYDVKMKEKGDIPEGYSVSREKKERFSLILESASTNQTSMYLCASSLWARGRKRVPRQAFFGQGTRLTVV.